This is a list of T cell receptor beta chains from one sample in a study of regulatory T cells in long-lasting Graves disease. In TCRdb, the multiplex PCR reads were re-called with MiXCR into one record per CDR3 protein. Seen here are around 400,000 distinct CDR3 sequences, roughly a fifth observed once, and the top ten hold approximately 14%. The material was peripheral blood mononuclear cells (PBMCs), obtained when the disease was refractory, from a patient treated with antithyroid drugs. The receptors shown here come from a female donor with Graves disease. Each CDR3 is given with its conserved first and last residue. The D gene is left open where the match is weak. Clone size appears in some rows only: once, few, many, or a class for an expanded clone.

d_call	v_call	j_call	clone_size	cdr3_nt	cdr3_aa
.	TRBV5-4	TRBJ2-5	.	TGTGCCAGCAGCTTGGTGCGGGGAATACAAGAGACCCAGTACTTC	CASSLVRGIQETQYF
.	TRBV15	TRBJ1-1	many	TGTGCCACCAGCGACCTGAACACTGAAGCTTTCTTT	CATSDLNTEAFF
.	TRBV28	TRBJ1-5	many	TGTGCCAGCAGTTTAGTTAATCAGCCCCAGCATTTT	CASSLVNQPQHF
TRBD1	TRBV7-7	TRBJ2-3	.	TGTGCTAGCAGCTTAGGTGTCCAGGGGGCAACAGATACGCAGTATTTT	CASSLGVQGATDTQYF
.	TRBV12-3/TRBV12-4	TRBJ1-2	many	TGTGCCAGCAGTCCAAGGGGCCTCGGCTACACCTTC	CASSPRGLGYTF
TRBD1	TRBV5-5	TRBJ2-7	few	TGTGCCAGCAGCGGAGACAGGGGGCTGTCCTACGAGCAGTACTTC	CASSGDRGLSYEQYF
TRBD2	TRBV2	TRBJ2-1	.	TGTGCCAGCAGTTCTAGGGACTACAACAATGAGCAGTTCTTC	CASSSRDYNNEQFF
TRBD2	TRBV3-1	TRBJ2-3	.	TGTGCCAGCAGCCAAGGACTAGCGGGGACAGATACGCAGTATTTT	CASSQGLAGTDTQYF
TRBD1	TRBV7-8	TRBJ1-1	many	TGTGCCAGCATCCTAAACAGGGGTAGCACTGAAGCTTTCTTT	CASILNRGSTEAFF
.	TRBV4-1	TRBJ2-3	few	TGCGCCAGCAGCCCGGGACCAGGGGATACGCAGTATTTT	CASSPGPGDTQYF
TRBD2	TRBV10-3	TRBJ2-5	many	TGTGCCATCAGTGAGGGGGCGGGAGGAACGCAAGAGACCCAGTACTTC	CAISEGAGGTQETQYF
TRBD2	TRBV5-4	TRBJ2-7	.	TGTGCCAGCAGCTTGCAGCTAGCGGGAGCCCACGAGCAGTACTTC	CASSLQLAGAHEQYF
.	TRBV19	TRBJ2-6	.	TGTGCCAGTAGTATAGGGGGCAGCTCTGGGGCCAACGTCCTGACTTTC	CASSIGGSSGANVLTF
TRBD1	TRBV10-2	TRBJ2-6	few	TGCGCCAGCAGTACAGGGGTGGCCGGGGCCAACGTCCTGACTTTC	CASSTGVAGANVLTF
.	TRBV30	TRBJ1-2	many	TGTGCCTGGGGGTCGAACTATGGCTACACCTTC	CAWGSNYGYTF
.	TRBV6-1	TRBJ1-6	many	TGTGCCAGCAGTGAAGCGCGCTTCCCAGGGAGCTCCTATAATTCACCCCTCCACTTT	CASSEARFPGSSYNSPLHF
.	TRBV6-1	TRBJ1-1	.	TGTGCCAGCAGTGTCCAGAACACTGAAGCTTTCTTT	CASSVQNTEAFF